This is a list of T cell receptor beta chains from one sample in a study of OX40 agonist ivuxolimab in advanced cancers. Some clones are missing from TCRdb's copy, which holds only in-frame ones; the method was immunoSEQ multiplex PCR. The top ten hold roughly a tenth of the sample, which has about 48,000 clones, roughly 85% seen once. The sample consisted of CD4+ or CD8+ T cells sorted from blood, taken in a trial of the OX40 agonist ivuxolimab. Every receptor here comes from an adult with an advanced solid tumor such as melanoma, head and neck, liver or kidney cancer. CDR3s include the opening cysteine and the closing phenylalanine or tryptophan. Each record gives: clone size, J gene, D gene, V gene, CDR3 protein, CDR3 DNA. D genes are given only for firm matches. A clone size is listed for some rows: how often the clone was seen (once, few, many), or a class if it is expanded.

NA	TRBJ2-5	TRBD1	TRBV30	CAWADRARETQYF	TGTGCCTGGGCGGACAGGGCTAGAGAGACCCAGTACTTC
NA	TRBJ2-3	NA	TRBV2	CASSATDTQYF	TGTGCCAGCAGTGCCACAGATACGCAGTATTTT
NA	TRBJ1-2	NA	TRBV19	CASRSPGRNYGYTF	TGTGCCAGTAGAAGCCCAGGACGAAACTATGGCTACACCTTC
NA	TRBJ2-1	NA	TRBV10-3	CAIRPGQATGRERYNEQFF	TGTGCCATCAGACCGGGACAGGCGACTGGGCGGGAGCGATACAATGAGCAGTTCTTC
NA	TRBJ1-2	TRBD1	TRBV7-2	CASSRALTGNYGYTF	TGTGCCAGCAGCCGGGCCCTGACAGGGAACTATGGCTACACCTTC
NA	TRBJ2-2	TRBD1	TRBV6-5	CASSRQGPGELFF	TGTGCCAGCAGCAGACAGGGCCCCGGGGAGCTGTTTTTT
NA	TRBJ1-1	TRBD1	TRBV7-9	CASSRGGSTEAFF	TGTGCCAGCAGCCGAGGGGGCAGCACTGAAGCTTTCTTT
NA	TRBJ2-2	TRBD2	TRBV10-3	CAISEKGGRANGELFF	TGTGCCATCAGTGAGAAGGGTGGGAGGGCCAACGGGGAGCTGTTTTTT
NA	TRBJ1-2	NA	TRBV5-8	CASSLGDTGYTF	TGTGCCAGCAGCTTGGGGGACACTGGCTACACCTTC
NA	TRBJ1-1	NA	TRBV5-1	CASSNRVNTEAFF	TGCGCCAGCAGCAACCGGGTCAACACTGAAGCTTTCTTT
NA	TRBJ1-6	NA	TRBV5-4	CASTLIRGAANSPLHF	TGTGCCAGCACCCTAATTCGGGGGGCGGCGAATTCACCCCTCCACTTT
NA	TRBJ2-7	NA	TRBV5-1	CASRRAAGPYEQYF	TGCGCCAGCAGGAGAGCGGCAGGGCCCTACGAGCAGTACTTC
once	TRBJ1-6	NA	TRBV21-1	CASSKGVRRSYNSPLHF	TGTGCCAGCAGCAAGGGTGTTCGACGCTCCTATAATTCACCCCTCCACTTT
once	TRBJ2-1	NA	TRBV28	CASSPRHSSSYNEQFF	TGTGCCAGCAGCCCAAGGCACAGCAGCTCCTACAATGAGCAGTTCTTC
NA	TRBJ2-1	NA	TRBV6-5	CASRRWPSSYNEQFF	TGTGCCAGCCGTAGATGGCCGAGCTCCTACAATGAGCAGTTCTTC
NA	TRBJ2-7	TRBD1	TRBV4-1	CASSPTGTGGYEQYF	TGCGCCAGCAGCCCCACCGGGACAGGGGGCTACGAGCAGTACTTC
NA	TRBJ1-5	NA	TRBV21-1	CASSTLGGNNQPQHF	TGTGCCAGCAGTACCCTGGGGGGTAACAATCAGCCCCAGCATTTT
once	TRBJ1-2	TRBD1	TRBV5-1	CASRSPQSGGYTF	TGCGCCAGCAGGTCCCCCCAATCAGGGGGTTACACCTTC
NA	TRBJ2-7	TRBD2	TRBV6-5	CASRSTSGDEQYF	TGTGCCAGCAGGTCAACTAGCGGGGACGAGCAGTACTTC
NA	TRBJ1-1	NA	TRBV7-3	CASSSGANTEAFF	TGTGCCAGCAGCTCCGGGGCAAACACTGAAGCTTTCTTT
NA	TRBJ2-7	NA	TRBV11-1	CASSLRSRARGQDEQYF	TGTGCCAGCAGCCTTCGCAGTCGAGCCCGAGGGCAGGACGAGCAGTACTTC
NA	TRBJ2-1	NA	TRBV4-1	CASREVRGSYNEQFF	TGCGCCAGCAGGGAAGTGAGGGGCTCCTACAATGAGCAGTTCTTC
NA	TRBJ2-3	TRBD2	TRBV5-1	CASSLWGIGLGLAGEGMTDTQYF	TGCGCCAGCAGCCTTTGGGGGATCGGCTTGGGACTAGCGGGAGAGGGTATGACAGATACGCAGTATTTT
NA	TRBJ2-5	NA	TRBV28	CASSPYGGTETQYF	TGTGCCAGCAGCCCCTACGGGGGTACCGAGACCCAGTACTTC
NA	TRBJ2-5	NA	TRBV4-2	CASSQVIGAGETQYF	TGTGCCAGCAGCCAAGTCATAGGGGCCGGCGAGACCCAGTACTTC
NA	TRBJ2-7	NA	TRBV10-2	CASKLQRSGNEQYF	TGCGCCAGCAAGCTACAGCGGAGTGGCAACGAGCAGTACTTC
NA	TRBJ2-2	TRBD2	TRBV13	CASSSLLAGGVGELFF	TGTGCCAGCAGCTCCCTACTAGCGGGAGGGGTCGGGGAGCTGTTTTTT
NA	TRBJ2-3	TRBD2	TRBV7-3	CASSQAGITDTQYF	TGTGCCAGCTCCCAAGCGGGGATCACAGATACGCAGTATTTT
NA	TRBJ2-5	NA	TRBV28	CASTEGAATAETQYF	TGTGCCAGCACCGAAGGGGCGGCGACAGCAGAGACCCAGTACTTC
NA	TRBJ2-7	NA	TRBV29-1	CSVRSRGSYEQYF	TGCAGCGTTCGCTCAAGAGGAAGTTACGAGCAGTACTTC
NA	TRBJ1-2	NA	TRBV19	CASSSRDYGYTF	TGTGCCAGTAGTTCACGGGACTATGGCTACACCTTC
NA	TRBJ2-3	NA	TRBV5-1	CASSPGQSTDTQYF	TGCGCCAGCAGCCCAGGACAGAGCACAGATACGCAGTATTTT
NA	TRBJ1-1	TRBD1	TRBV2	CASSIRTGNTEAFF	TGTGCCAGCAGTATTCGGACAGGGAACACTGAAGCTTTCTTT
few	TRBJ1-1	NA	TRBV6-1	CASSMANTEAFF	TGTGCCAGCAGTATGGCGAACACTGAAGCTTTCTTT
NA	TRBJ2-3	TRBD2	TRBV27	CASSLRGGGPDTQYF	TGTGCCAGCAGCTTGCGCGGGGGGGGCCCAGATACGCAGTATTTT
NA	TRBJ1-2	TRBD1	TRBV5-1	CASSMGQYYGYTF	TGCGCCAGCAGCATGGGACAGTACTATGGCTACACCTTC
NA	TRBJ2-7	NA	TRBV2	CASSARVSYDEQYF	TGTGCCAGCAGTGCACGGGTATCCTACGATGAGCAGTACTTC
NA	TRBJ2-5	NA	TRBV7-9	CASSAIGTPETQYF	TGTGCCAGCAGCGCAATCGGCACCCCCGAGACCCAGTACTTC
NA	TRBJ2-7	TRBD1	TRBV10-3	CAISQVTGAYEQYF	TGTGCCATCAGCCAGGTTACAGGGGCCTACGAGCAGTACTTC
NA	TRBJ1-2	TRBD1	TRBV25-1	CASSFSGTGGLFGYTF	TGTGCCAGCAGTTTCTCCGGGACAGGGGGCCTCTTTGGCTACACCTTC
NA	TRBJ2-3	NA	TRBV2	CASSAGSGDTQYF	TGTGCCAGCAGTGCAGGCTCAGGAGATACGCAGTATTTT
NA	TRBJ2-1	TRBD2	TRBV5-1	CASSLLAGAPGEQFF	TGCGCCAGCAGCTTGTTAGCGGGAGCCCCTGGTGAGCAGTTCTTC
once	TRBJ2-1	NA	TRBV10-3	CAISDSRDSEQFF	TGTGCCATCAGTGACAGCAGGGATAGTGAGCAGTTCTTC
NA	TRBJ2-7	TRBD1	TRBV30	CAWRTPQGASSYEQYF	TGTGCCTGGAGAACCCCACAGGGGGCGAGCTCCTACGAGCAGTACTTC
NA	TRBJ2-5	TRBD2	TRBV10-2	CASSLRGRGETQYF	TGCGCCAGCAGTTTGCGCGGGAGGGGGGAGACCCAGTACTTC
once	TRBJ2-3	TRBD2	TRBV19	CASSEALIAGFGTDTQYF	TGTGCCAGTAGTGAAGCCCTCATAGCGGGATTCGGCACAGATACGCAGTATTTT
NA	TRBJ1-1	NA	TRBV7-8	CASSPDTGKAFF	TGTGCCAGCAGCCCGGACACGGGTAAGGCTTTCTTT
NA	TRBJ2-5	NA	TRBV5-4	CASSLAGRNQETQYF	TGTGCCAGCAGCTTGGCGGGTAGAAACCAAGAGACCCAGTACTTC
once	TRBJ1-1	NA	TRBV29-1	CSVVKFLQGRAFF	TGCAGCGTTGTAAAATTCTTACAGGGTCGGGCTTTCTTT
NA	TRBJ2-3	NA	TRBV7-3	CASSLSHWAGVSTDTQYF	TGTGCCAGCAGCTTAAGCCACTGGGCAGGGGTAAGCACAGATACGCAGTATTTT
NA	TRBJ2-7	NA	TRBV2	CASNVNGPYEQYF	TGTGCCAGCAATGTCAACGGGCCCTACGAGCAGTACTTC
NA	TRBJ1-5	TRBD1	TRBV19	CASRPLTGERNQPQHF	TGTGCCAGTAGGCCATTGACAGGGGAGCGCAATCAGCCCCAGCATTTT
NA	TRBJ2-1	TRBD2	TRBV18	CASSPRGRLGGEQFF	TGTGCCAGCTCACCACGCGGGAGATTAGGTGGAGAGCAGTTCTTC
few	TRBJ2-1	NA	TRBV5-5	CASSLVFRGGFF	TGTGCCAGCAGCTTGGTATTTAGGGGCGGGTTCTTC
NA	TRBJ1-2	TRBD1	TRBV6-5	CASLPGQGRGYGYTF	TGTGCCAGTCTACCGGGACAGGGAAGGGGCTATGGCTACACCTTC